A single sample is the source of the 17 T cell receptor beta chains below, sequenced in a study of breast tumors, draining lymph nodes, adjacent tissues. Samples came from axillary lymph nodes draining the breast cancer. TCRdb reprocessed the multiplex PCR reads via MiXCR and lists one record per CDR3 protein. The sample holds roughly 220,000 distinct CDR3 sequences, around 34% seen once. The sequenced sample consisted of axillary lymph node tissue. Source of these receptors: a female donor with breast cancer. Some clones in this sample may be carry-over from other donors' samples.

The table lists this clonotype with a few counts. Just one base apart from a much larger clone, this may be a read error. The rearrangement joins TRBV20-1 to TRBJ2-3, with D perhaps TRBD2 (5 bases). The CDR3 consists of 14 residues. Trimming pared 5 bases from V and 8 bases from J, leaving 20 bases between. Germline CDR1 and CDR2: DFQATT and SNEGSKA (reference sequence). CDR3 nucleotide sequence: TGCAGTGCTCTTAGTAGGGTAGGAGGAGCTACGCAGTATTTT. This gives the protein CSALSRVGGATQYF.

This clonotype has just a few counts. The rearrangement links TRBV20-1 to TRBJ1-3, with 9 bases matching TRBD1. The CDR3 spans 16 residues. CDR1 DFQATT and CDR2 SNEGSKA come from the germline V gene (reference sequence). V was clipped by 4 bases and J by 0 bases; unmatched bases: 7. CDR3 amino acids: CSATSLTGGSGNTIYF. The CDR3 DNA sequence: TGCAGTGCTACCTCTTTGACAGGGGGCTCTGGAAACACCATATATTTT.

The sample holds many counts of this clonotype. The V gene is TRBV10-3, the J gene TRBJ1-5, with D possibly TRBD1 on 5 matching bases. V lost 3 bases and J lost 7, with 10 bases in between. The V gene's germline CDR1 is ENHRY and CDR2 SYGVKD. The CDR3 contains 13 residues. DNA of the CDR3: TGTGCCATCAGTGACAGGGAGAGGCAGCCCCAGCATTTT. It codes for CAISDRERQPQHF.

In this sample, this clonotype turned up many times. V gene TRBV19 combines with J gene TRBJ1-2, with 8 bases matching TRBD1. The germline V gene encodes CDR1 LNHDA and CDR2 SQIVND (reference sequence). Trimming took 7 bases from V and 3 from J; bases not matched to a gene: 4. CDR3 length: 13 residues. CDR3 residues: CASMKDRDYGYTF. The CDR3 DNA reads as TGTGCCAGTATGAAGGACAGGGACTATGGCTACACCTTC. Filled out from reference TRBV19 and TRBJ1-2, the complete variable domain reads DGGITQSPKYLFRKEGQNVTLSCEQNLNHDAMYWYRQDPGQGLRLIYYSQIVNDFQKGDIAEGYSVSREKKESFPLTVTSAQKNPTAFYLCASMKDRDYGYTFGSGTRLTVV.

The table lists this clonotype with many counts. The chain carries TRBV7-2 and TRBJ1-5; 9 bases map to TRBD1. V was pared by 3 bases and J by 7 bases, with 13 bases of the junction left unmatched. CDR1 and CDR2 (germline): SGHTA, FQGNSA. CDR3 length: 17 residues. In DNA, the CDR3 is TGTGCCAGCAGCTTGGGGGGTAGTGGGACAGGGAGCCAGCCCCAGCATTTT. The encoded protein is CASSLGGSGTGSQPQHF.

The chain uses TRBV9 and TRBJ1-3, with D perhaps matching TRBD1 (5 bases). This CDR3 spans 12 amino acids. The germline CDR1 and CDR2 sequences are SGDLS and YYNGEE. Trimming removed 5 bases from V and 4 bases from J, with 7 bases in between. CDR3 protein: CASRGGGNTIYF. In DNA form, the CDR3 reads TGTGCCAGCAGGGGGGGGGGAAACACCATATATTTT.

This clonotype was seen at least ten times. The chain joins TRBV10-3 to TRBJ2-1; 11 bases map to TRBD2. Looked up from germline, CDR1 is ENHRY and CDR2 is SYGVKD. There are 14 residues in the CDR3. V shed 3 bases, J shed 9 bases, and the junction held 4 bases outside the gene matches. The DNA for the CDR3 is TGTGCCATCAGTGATAGCGGGGGGGCACCTGAGCAGTTCTTC. It codes for CAISDSGGAPEQFF.

The gene calls are TRBV20-1 and TRBJ2-2; perhaps TRBD2 as D (6 bases). V lost 6 bases and J lost 0, with 11 bases in between. CDR1 and CDR2 (germline): DFQATT, SNEGSKA (reference sequence). CDR3 length: 14 amino acids. The CDR3 sequence is CSARDPTNTGELFF. CDR3 nucleotide sequence: TGCAGTGCGCGGGATCCGACGAACACCGGGGAGCTGTTTTTT.

Many counts were recorded for this clonotype. The J gene is TRBJ2-5, the V gene TRBV18; 7 nucleotides line up with TRBD2. The CDR3 has 17 amino acids. Germline CDR1 reads KGHSH; CDR2 reads LQKENI. Germline trimming cut 2 bases from V and 3 bases from J; bases unmatched to any gene: 12. In nucleotides, the CDR3 is TGTGCCAGCTCACCAGGCGCCAGGGCTAGCGGAAAAGAGACCCAGTACTTC. It specifies CASSPGARASGKETQYF.

This clonotype was counted ten times or more. The chain employs TRBV9 and TRBJ2-5; 8 bases map to TRBD1. Germline CDR1 and CDR2: SGDLS and YYNGEE. J gave up 0 bases and V 3 bases, and 7 bases lay outside the gene matches. The CDR3 loop spans 16 amino acids. The CDR3 coding sequence is TGTGCCAGCAGCGAAGGACAGGGAGTTCACCAAGAGACCCAGTACTTC. This gives the protein CASSEGQGVHQETQYF. Filled out from reference TRBV9 and TRBJ2-5, the complete variable domain reads DSGVTQTPKHLITATGQRVTLRCSPRSGDLSVYWYQQSLDQGLQFLIQYYNGEERAKGNILERFSAQQFPDLHSELNLSSLELGDSALYFCASSEGQGVHQETQYFGPGTRLLVL.

For this clonotype: It may be a read error: a sequence one base away is much more abundant. The chain uses TRBV5-1 and TRBJ2-1; 9 bases agree with TRBD1. Germline V CDR1 and CDR2: SGHRS, YFSETQ. This CDR3 comprises 15 residues. The CDR3 protein is CASSEGQGFYNEQSF. The CDR3 DNA reads as TGCGCCAGCAGCGAGGGACAGGGTTTTTACAATGAGCAGTCCTTC.

V gene TRBV7-3 combines with J gene TRBJ2-5; 9 bases line up with TRBD1. J gave up 2 bases and V 0 bases, and 10 bases lay outside the gene matches. Germline V gene sequence: CDR1 SGHTA, CDR2 FQGTGA. CDR3 size: 18 residues. The CDR3: CASSLTRDRGDCQETQYF. In DNA form, the CDR3 reads TGTGCCAGCAGCTTAACACGAGACAGGGGGGACTGTCAAGAGACCCAGTACTTC. Filled out from reference TRBV7-3 and TRBJ2-5, the complete variable domain reads GAGVSQTPSNKVTEKGKYVELRCDPISGHTALYWYRQSLGQGPEFLIYFQGTGAADDSGLPNDRFFAVRPEGSVSTLKIQRTERGDSAVYLCASSLTRDRGDCQETQYFGPGTRLLVL.

There are many counts of this clonotype. The chain has TRBV12-3 or TRBV12-4 and TRBJ1-5, with D hard to call. V shed 2 bases and J shed 7 bases, with 12 bases lying between them. The CDR3 extends over 14 amino acids. CDR3 in amino acids: CASSLLRGGQPQHF. The CDR3 bases are TGTGCCAGCAGTTTACTGCGGGGAGGCCAGCCCCAGCATTTT.

This clonotype was observed many times. V is TRBV4-3 and J is TRBJ2-3, with D tentatively TRBD1 or TRBD2 (5 bases each). Between the trimmed V and J ends, which lost 0 bases and 0 bases, there was a span of 10 bases. From germline, CDR1 is LGHNA and CDR2 YSLEER. The length of the CDR3 is 16 residues. The CDR3 sequence: CASSQEGVTSTDTQYF. As DNA, the CDR3 is TGCGCCAGCAGCCAAGAGGGGGTTACGAGCACAGATACGCAGTATTTT.

At least ten counts were recorded for this clonotype. The chain uses TRBV3-1 and TRBJ2-7; 8 bases match TRBD1. After removal of 1 base from V and 5 bases from J, the junction contained 1 base not matched to a gene. Germline V gives CDR1 LGHDT, CDR2 YNNKEL (reference sequence). The CDR3 runs to 13 residues. CDR3 sequence reads: CASSQADRDEQYF. In DNA form, the CDR3 reads TGTGCCAGCAGCCAAGCGGACAGGGACGAGCAGTACTTC.

This clonotype was found many times. This chain joins TRBV7-2 and TRBJ1-5; 9 bases are shared with TRBD1. V gave up 2 bases and J gave up 7 bases; unmatched junction bases: 6. The CDR3 sequence is 15 residues long. Germline V gene lookup returns CDR1 SGHTA and CDR2 FQGNSA. The CDR3 bases are TGTGCCAGCAGCTTAACAGGGGGCGCGGAGCAGCCCCAGCATTTT. Amino acids: CASSLTGGAEQPQHF.

This clonotype was seen once. V and J are TRBV9 and TRBJ2-5; possible D gene TRBD1, 6 bases. This CDR3 has 13 amino acids. The V gene lost 4 bases and the J gene lost 5 bases, with 12 bases spanning the gap. Germline V gene data show CDR1 as SGDLS and CDR2 as YYNGEE. This CDR3 reads CASSTQGRETQYF. The CDR3, as DNA: TGTGCCAGCAGCACACAGGGAAGGGAGACCCAGTACTTC.